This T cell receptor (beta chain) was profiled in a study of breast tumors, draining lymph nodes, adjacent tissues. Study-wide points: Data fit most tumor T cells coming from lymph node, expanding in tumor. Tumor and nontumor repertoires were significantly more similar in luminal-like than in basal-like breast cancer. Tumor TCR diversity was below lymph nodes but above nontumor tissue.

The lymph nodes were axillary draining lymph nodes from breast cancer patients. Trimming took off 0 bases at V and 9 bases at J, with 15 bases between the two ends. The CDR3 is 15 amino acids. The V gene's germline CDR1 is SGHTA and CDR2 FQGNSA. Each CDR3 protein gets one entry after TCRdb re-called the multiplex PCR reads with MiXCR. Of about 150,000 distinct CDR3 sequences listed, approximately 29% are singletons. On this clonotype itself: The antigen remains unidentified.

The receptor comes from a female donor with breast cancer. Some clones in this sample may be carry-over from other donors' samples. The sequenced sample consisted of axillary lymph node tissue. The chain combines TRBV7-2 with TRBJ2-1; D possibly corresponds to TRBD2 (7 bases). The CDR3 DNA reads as TGTGCCAGCAGCTTAGCGGGGGGGGCAGCGACTGAGCAGTTCTTC. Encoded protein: CASSLAGGAATEQFF.